This entry concerns a single T cell receptor (beta chain). Its antigen is undetermined. The data originate from a study of cytomegalovirus exposure and HLA in healthy donors. TCRdb's table, derived via immunoSEQ multiplex PCR, lists solely in-frame clones and lacks some. In the table there are approximately 64,000 clones, around 89% of which are singletons. After removal of 2 bases from V and 1 base from J, the junction contained 7 bases not matched to a gene. The CDR3 length is 17 residues. Looked up from germline, CDR1 is MGHRA and CDR2 is YSYEKL. It was the roughly 130-subject validation cohort, separate from the approximately 680-subject first cohort, to which the donors belonged. Study findings and constraints: Most TCR sequences were rare, but some public TCRs occurred in many donors. Clusters of TCRs from the first cohort tended to co-occur in the 100 to 150 validation repertoires (as a later analysis found). It was reported that the classifier diagnosed cytomegalovirus status with high specificity and sensitivity in both the original and validation cohorts.

This receptor was taken from a woman between 18 and 29 years old in good health and CMV-seronegative. Input material: PBMCs. The chain joins TRBV4-1 to TRBJ2-1, with TRBD2 identical over 8 bases. The CDR3 DNA sequence: TGCGCCAGCAGCCAACCCCTCATAGCGGGGTCCTACAATGAGCAGTTCTTC. Translation: CASSQPLIAGSYNEQFF.